One and the same sample provided the 24 T cell receptor beta chains below, sequenced in a study of blood T cell repertoires in COVID-19. Sequenced by immunoSEQ multiplex PCR; TCRdb stores in-frame clones only, minus some. The sample has about 74,000 clones, about 90% seen once. Source material: peripheral blood. Receptors originate from a woman aged 45-65 years in a cohort sampled during active COVID-19.

This chain connects TRBV6-5 to TRBJ1-6, with unresolved D. The germline V and J ends were trimmed by 4 bases and 7 bases, with 17 bases remaining between them. This CDR3 spans 16 amino acids. Germline V CDR1 and CDR2: MNHEY, SVGAGI. The CDR3, as DNA: TGTGCCAGCAGTTTAAGTTCCGGGGAAGGAAATTCACCCCTCCACTTT. Protein: CASSLSSGEGNSPLHF.

The V gene is TRBV5-1, the J gene TRBJ2-5; TRBD2 matches at 10 bases. Germline CDR1 is SGHRS and CDR2 is YFSETQ. Trimming removed 4 bases from V and 2 bases from J; junction bases left unmatched: 5. CDR3 size: 15 residues. In DNA, the CDR3 is TGCGCCAGCAGCGGCACTAGCGGGGTACAAGAGACCCAGTACTTC. Translation gives CASSGTSGVQETQYF.

The J gene is TRBJ1-4, the V gene TRBV4-1, with D uncertain. Looked up from germline, CDR1 is MGHRA and CDR2 is YSYEKL. Trimming took off 1 base at V and 12 bases at J, with 24 bases between the two ends. This CDR3 spans 17 amino acids. The DNA of the CDR3 is TGCGCCAGCAGCCAAGCAATTCGGTATTTCGAACGCTTCGAACTGTTTTTT. It codes for CASSQAIRYFERFELFF.

The chain joins TRBV5-5 to TRBJ1-1; 9 positions agree with TRBD1. Germline assignment: CDR1 SGHKS and CDR2 YYEKEE (reference sequence). The CDR3 loop spans 16 amino acids. V dropped 0 bases and J dropped 1; count of bases not matched to a gene: 4. CDR3 protein: CASSLGDRARNTEAFF. As DNA, the CDR3 is TGTGCCAGCAGCTTGGGGGACAGGGCGAGGAACACTGAAGCTTTCTTT.

The chain is built from TRBV24-1 and TRBJ2-6; TRBD2 might be the D (6 bases). CDR1 and CDR2 (germline): KGHDR, SFDVKD. CDR3 length: 15 residues. With 9 bases removed from V and 0 bases from J, the gap between germline ends came to 11 bases. The CDR3 DNA is TGTGCCACCTCGGGGAGGACCTCTGGGGCCAACGTCCTGACTTTC. This codes for CATSGRTSGANVLTF.

The V gene is TRBV6-5, the J gene TRBJ2-7; 8 bases match TRBD2. The CDR3 has 14 residues. CDR1 is MNHEY, CDR2 SVGAGI, per germline. V gave up 10 bases and J gave up 2 bases; unmatched junction bases: 10. The CDR3: CATLTSGGTYEQYF. Written as DNA, the CDR3 is TGTGCCACCCTAACTAGCGGTGGAACCTACGAGCAGTACTTC.

The chain is built from TRBV25-1 and TRBJ1-6, with TRBD1 matching 7 bases. CDR1 and CDR2 (germline): MGHDK, SYGVNS. This CDR3 spans 15 amino acids. The V segment lost 3 bases and the J segment 4 bases; nucleotides outside the gene matches: 3. The CDR3 DNA follows: TGTGCCAGCAGTGAGAGGGGGCAATATAATTCACCCCTCCACTTT. Translating it yields CASSERGQYNSPLHF.

The chain links TRBV3-1 (or the pseudogene TRBV3-2) to TRBJ2-7, with TRBD2 matching over 11 bases. This CDR3 is built from 17 residues. The ends lost 3 bases at V and 0 bases at J; junction bases unmatched: 7. From germline, CDR1 is LGHDT and CDR2 YNNKEL (reference sequence). CDR3 loop: CASSQVAGGRGSYEQYF. CDR3 nucleotides: TGTGCCAGCAGCCAGGTAGCGGGAGGGAGAGGCTCCTACGAGCAGTACTTC.

This chain joins TRBV25-1 and TRBJ2-3, with D hard to call. The CDR3 is 13 residues long. Trimming cost V 3 bases and J 3 bases, with 7 bases left between them. The germline gives CDR1 MGHDK, CDR2 SYGVNS. The CDR3 sequence: CASSDPGTDTQYF. CDR3 in DNA: TGTGCCAGCAGTGACCCCGGGACAGATACGCAGTATTTT.

The V call is TRBV12-5, the J call TRBJ2-3; 7 bases map to TRBD2. The CDR3 totals 17 residues. Trimming cost V 0 bases and J 4 bases; bases outside gene matches: 10. Germline CDR1 is LGHNT and CDR2 is FRNRAP. CDR3 coding DNA: TGTGCTAGTGGTTTGGTATCGGTTGCGGGAGCGGCAGATACGCAGTATTTT. Translated, it gives CASGLVSVAGAADTQYF.

In this sample, this clone turned up once. The rearrangement links TRBV9 to TRBJ2-1; D is uncertain. Germline V gives CDR1 SGDLS, CDR2 YYNGEE. CDR3 length: 14 residues. Trimming cost V 4 bases and J 5 bases, with 13 bases left between them. The CDR3 bases are TGTGCCAGCAGCCGACTTTCCCTTGACAATGAGCAGTTCTTC. Translated: CASSRLSLDNEQFF.

The chain recombines TRBV11-2 with TRBJ2-1, with D tentatively TRBD1 (5 bases). Germline V gene lookup returns CDR1 SGHAT and CDR2 FQNNGV. This CDR3 contains 15 residues. Trimming left V 1 base short and J 8 bases short, with 15 bases between. The CDR3: CASSLGRVILDEQFF. CDR3 sequence (DNA): TGTGCCAGCAGCTTAGGCAGGGTGATCCTAGATGAGCAGTTCTTC. Full variable domain (rest looked up from reference TRBV11-2 and TRBJ2-1): EAGVAQSPRYKIIEKRQSVAFWCNPISGHATLYWYQQILGQGPKLLIQFQNNGVVDDSQLPKDRFSAERLKGVDSTLKIQPAKLEDSAVYLCASSLGRVILDEQFFGPGTRLTVL.

This chain's CDR3 is CASSLTGTGTRRHTQYF. The CDR3 DNA is TGTGCCAGCAGCTTAACTGGCACTGGTACGAGGAGGCATACGCAGTATTTT. The chain has TRBV7-3 and TRBJ2-3; D is possibly TRBD2 (5 bases). In germline, CDR1 is SGHTA, CDR2 FQGTGA. This CDR3 comprises 17 residues. V was shortened by 0 bases and J by 7 bases, with 20 bases between the two germline ends.

This rearrangement joins TRBV7-3 to TRBJ1-1; D is perhaps TRBD1 (6 bases). With 2 bases removed from V and 4 bases from J, the gap between germline ends came to 11 bases. There are 14 residues in the CDR3. CDR1 is SGHTA and CDR2 is FQGTGA in the germline V gene. The CDR3 region is CASSLGAGVTEAFF. The CDR3 DNA sequence: TGTGCCAGCAGCTTAGGTGCAGGGGTCACTGAAGCTTTCTTT.

This chain uses TRBV28 with TRBJ2-7; 8 nucleotides align to TRBD2. The CDR3 extends over 17 amino acids. The V segment lost 7 bases and the J segment 0 bases; nucleotides outside the gene matches: 14. From germline, CDR1 is MDHEN and CDR2 SYDVKM. CDR3 DNA sequence: TGTGCCAGCATTTCCCCGGGAGGGACTACCAGCTCCTACGAGCAGTACTTC. This codes for CASISPGGTTSSYEQYF.

This clone was recorded a few times. The chain employs TRBV24-1 and TRBJ2-1; 8 bases map to TRBD2. Per germline, CDR1 KGHDR and CDR2 SFDVKD. The CDR3 has 13 residues. Trimming took 5 bases from V and 9 from J; bases not matched to a gene: 5. This CDR3 reads CATSVLSGSEQFF. CDR3 DNA: TGTGCCACCAGTGTTCTGAGCGGGAGTGAGCAGTTCTTC.

The chain carries TRBV28 and TRBJ2-5; TRBD2 is a possible D gene (5 bases). The CDR3 loop spans 13 amino acids. The V gene's germline CDR1 is MDHEN and CDR2 SYDVKM. Trimming shortened V by 6 bases and J by 7 bases, and 15 bases separated the two germline ends. The CDR3 loop reads CASSLTQLGTQYF. The CDR3 nucleotides read TGTGCCAGCAGCTTGACTCAACTAGGGACCCAGTACTTC.

The chain joins TRBV5-1 to TRBJ1-1; 7 bases agree with TRBD1. Germline V CDR1 and CDR2: SGHRS, YFSETQ. There are 16 residues in the CDR3. The V segment lost 0 bases and the J segment 1 base; nucleotides outside the gene matches: 6. Here the CDR3 DNA reads TGCGCCAGCAGCTTGGATCAGGGGGGAAGGAACACTGAAGCTTTCTTT. Amino acids: CASSLDQGGRNTEAFF.

This chain joins TRBV2 and TRBJ2-1; TRBD2 matches at 12 bases. CDR1 SNHLY and CDR2 FYNNEI come from the germline V gene. The V segment lost 9 bases and the J segment 7 bases; nucleotides outside the gene matches: 4. The CDR3 is made up of 13 amino acids. The CDR3 spells CARRTSGVNEQFF. The CDR3 coding sequence is TGTGCCAGGAGGACTAGCGGGGTTAATGAGCAGTTCTTC.

The rearrangement joins TRBV4-1 to TRBJ2-7; the match to TRBD1 covers 7 bases. Germline values: CDR1 MGHRA, CDR2 YSYEKL. This CDR3 region has 16 residues. V was clipped by 0 bases and J by 3 bases; unmatched bases: 8. The CDR3 is CASSQDRGQYLYEQYF. In DNA, the CDR3 is TGCGCCAGCAGCCAAGATAGGGGACAGTACCTCTACGAGCAGTACTTC.

This chain joins TRBV30 and TRBJ2-3; a weak D match, TRBD2 (6 bases). Trimming took off 0 bases at V and 1 base at J, with 11 bases between the two ends. Germline V lookup: CDR1 GTSNPN, CDR2 SVGIG (reference sequence). CDR3 length: 15 amino acids. Here the CDR3 DNA reads TGTGCCTGGAGTGTATGGCGGGACCGCACAGATACGCAGTATTTT. This sequence encodes CAWSVWRDRTDTQYF. The full variable domain, with the rest looked up from reference TRBV30 and TRBJ2-3, is SQTIHQWPATLVQPVGSPLSLECTVEGTSNPNLYWYRQAAGRGLQLLFYSVGIGQISSEVPQNLSASRPQDRQFILSSKKLLLSDSGFYLCAWSVWRDRTDTQYFGPGTRLTVL.

The chain couples TRBV19 to TRBJ2-2; D gene uncertain. The CDR3 is 12 amino acids. Germline CDR1 LNHDA, CDR2 SQIVND (reference sequence). V was shortened by 6 bases and J by 5 bases, with 7 bases between the two germline ends. CDR3: CASRSETGELFF. The DNA of the CDR3 is TGTGCCAGTAGAAGCGAAACCGGGGAGCTGTTTTTT.

This clone was detected a few times. The rearrangement joins TRBV5-1 to TRBJ2-2; 11 nucleotides match TRBD1. This CDR3 region has 14 residues. CDR1 is SGHRS, CDR2 YFSETQ, per germline. The V segment lost 4 bases and the J segment 6 bases; nucleotides outside the gene matches: 2. CDR3 protein: CASSPGQGAGELFF. DNA for the CDR3: TGCGCCAGCAGCCCGGGACAGGGGGCCGGGGAGCTGTTTTTT.

V and J are TRBV3-1 (or the pseudogene TRBV3-2) and TRBJ2-2; 11 bases map to TRBD2. The germline CDR1 and CDR2 sequences are LGHDT and YNNKEL (reference sequence). The J segment lost 3 bases and the V segment lost 4 bases, leaving 4 bases of the junction unmatched. The CDR3 is made up of 16 amino acids. DNA for the CDR3: TGTGCCAGCAGCCGCGTAGCGGGAGGGGACACCGGGGAGCTGTTTTTT. As protein: CASSRVAGGDTGELFF.